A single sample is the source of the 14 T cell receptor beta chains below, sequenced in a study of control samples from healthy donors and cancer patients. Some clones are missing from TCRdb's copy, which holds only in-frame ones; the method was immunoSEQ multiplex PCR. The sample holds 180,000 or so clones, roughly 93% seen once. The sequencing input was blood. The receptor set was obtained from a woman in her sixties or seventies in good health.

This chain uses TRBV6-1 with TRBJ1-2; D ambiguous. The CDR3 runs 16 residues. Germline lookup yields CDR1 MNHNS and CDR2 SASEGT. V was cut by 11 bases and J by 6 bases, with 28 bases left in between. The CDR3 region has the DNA TGTGCCGGAAGTGAGGACTTTCACCCAAAACGCGATGGCTACACCTTC. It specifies CAGSEDFHPKRDGYTF.

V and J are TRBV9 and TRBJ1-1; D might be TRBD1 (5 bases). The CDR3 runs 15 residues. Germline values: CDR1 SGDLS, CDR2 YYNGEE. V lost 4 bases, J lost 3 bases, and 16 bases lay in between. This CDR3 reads CASSPQGQGHTEAFF. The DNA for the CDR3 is TGTGCCAGCAGCCCACAAGGGCAGGGCCACACTGAAGCTTTCTTT.

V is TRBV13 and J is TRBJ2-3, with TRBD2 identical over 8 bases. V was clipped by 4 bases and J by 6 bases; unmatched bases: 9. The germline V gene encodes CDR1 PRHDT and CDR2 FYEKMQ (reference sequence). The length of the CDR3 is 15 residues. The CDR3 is CASSSYGGAMDTQYF. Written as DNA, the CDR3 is TGTGCCAGCAGCTCCTACGGGGGGGCGATGGATACGCAGTATTTT.

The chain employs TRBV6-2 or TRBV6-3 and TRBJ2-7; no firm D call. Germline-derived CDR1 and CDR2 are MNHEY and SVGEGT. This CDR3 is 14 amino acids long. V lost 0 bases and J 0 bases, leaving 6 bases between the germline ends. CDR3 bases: TGTGCCAGCAGTTACTCGGGCAACTCCTACGAGCAGTACTTC. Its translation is CASSYSGNSYEQYF.

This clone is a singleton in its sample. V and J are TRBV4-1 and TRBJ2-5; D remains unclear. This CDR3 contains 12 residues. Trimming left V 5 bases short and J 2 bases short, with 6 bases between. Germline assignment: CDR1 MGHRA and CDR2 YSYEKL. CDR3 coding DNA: TGCGCCAGCAGCGCCAGACAAGAGACCCAGTACTTC. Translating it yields CASSARQETQYF.

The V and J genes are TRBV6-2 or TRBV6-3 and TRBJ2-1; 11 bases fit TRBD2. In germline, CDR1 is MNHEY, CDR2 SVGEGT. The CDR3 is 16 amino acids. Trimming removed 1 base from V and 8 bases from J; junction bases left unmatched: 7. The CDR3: CASSYLAGGPVDEQFF. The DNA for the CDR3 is TGTGCCAGCAGTTACTTAGCGGGGGGGCCGGTTGATGAGCAGTTCTTC.

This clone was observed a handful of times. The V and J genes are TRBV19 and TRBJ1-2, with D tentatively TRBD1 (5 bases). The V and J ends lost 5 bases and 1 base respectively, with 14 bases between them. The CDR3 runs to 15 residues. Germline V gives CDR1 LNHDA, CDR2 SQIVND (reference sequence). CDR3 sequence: CASSPNPGFNYGYTF. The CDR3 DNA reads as TGTGCCAGTAGTCCTAACCCAGGGTTTAACTATGGCTACACCTTC. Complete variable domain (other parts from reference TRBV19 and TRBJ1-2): DGGITQSPKYLFRKEGQNVTLSCEQNLNHDAMYWYRQDPGQGLRLIYYSQIVNDFQKGDIAEGYSVSREKKESFPLTVTSAQKNPTAFYLCASSPNPGFNYGYTFGSGTRLTVV.

CDR3 residues: CASRFTSGTTGELFF. The CDR3 DNA reads TGTGCCAGCAGGTTCACTAGCGGGACCACCGGGGAGCTGTTTTTT. The chain uses TRBV28 and TRBJ2-2; the match to TRBD2 covers 10 bases. This CDR3 contains 15 residues. CDR1 and CDR2 (germline): MDHEN, SYDVKM. J was trimmed by 4 bases and V by 6 bases; bases with no gene match: 5.

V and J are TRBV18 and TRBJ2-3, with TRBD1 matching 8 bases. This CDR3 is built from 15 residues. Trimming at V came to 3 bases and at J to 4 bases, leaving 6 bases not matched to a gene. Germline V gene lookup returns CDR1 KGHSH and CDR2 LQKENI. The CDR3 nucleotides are TGTGCCAGCTCACCGGGACAGGCTCTCGCAGATACGCAGTATTTT. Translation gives CASSPGQALADTQYF.

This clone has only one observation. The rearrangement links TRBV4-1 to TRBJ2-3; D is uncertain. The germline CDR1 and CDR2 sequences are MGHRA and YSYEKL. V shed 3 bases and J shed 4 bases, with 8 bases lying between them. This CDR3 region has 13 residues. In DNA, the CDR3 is TGCGCCAGCAGCCAGACTGGGGCAGATACGCAGTATTTT. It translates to CASSQTGADTQYF.

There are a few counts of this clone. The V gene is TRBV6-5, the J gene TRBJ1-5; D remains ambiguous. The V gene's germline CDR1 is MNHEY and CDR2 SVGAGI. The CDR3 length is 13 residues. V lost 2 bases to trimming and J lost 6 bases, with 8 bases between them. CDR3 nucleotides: TGTGCCAGCAGTTACCAGGCAGGTCAGCCCCAGCATTTT. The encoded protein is CASSYQAGQPQHF.

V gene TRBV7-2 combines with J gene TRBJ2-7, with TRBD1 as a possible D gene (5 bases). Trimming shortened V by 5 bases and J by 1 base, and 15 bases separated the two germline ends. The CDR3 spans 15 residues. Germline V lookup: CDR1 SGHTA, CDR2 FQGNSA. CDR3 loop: CASSTGHPSSYEQYF. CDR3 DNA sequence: TGTGCCAGCAGCACTGGACACCCATCGTCCTACGAGCAGTACTTC.

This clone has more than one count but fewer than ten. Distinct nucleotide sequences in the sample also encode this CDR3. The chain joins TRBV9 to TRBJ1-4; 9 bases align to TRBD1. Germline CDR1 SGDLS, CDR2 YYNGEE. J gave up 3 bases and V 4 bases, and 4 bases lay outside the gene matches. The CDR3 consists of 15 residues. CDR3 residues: CASSRRTGANEKLFF. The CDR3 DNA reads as TGTGCCAGCAGCAGACGGACAGGGGCTAATGAAAAACTGTTTTTT.

The CDR3 DNA reads as TGTGCCAGCAGCCGAGGACAGCCTAATGAAAAACTGTTTTTT. It translates to CASSRGQPNEKLFF. J is TRBJ1-4 and V is TRBV7-9, with D possibly TRBD1 on 6 matching bases. CDR1 is SEHNR and CDR2 is FQNEAQ in the germline V gene (reference sequence). The CDR3 spans 14 residues. V gave up 5 bases and J gave up 3 bases, with 10 bases separating them.